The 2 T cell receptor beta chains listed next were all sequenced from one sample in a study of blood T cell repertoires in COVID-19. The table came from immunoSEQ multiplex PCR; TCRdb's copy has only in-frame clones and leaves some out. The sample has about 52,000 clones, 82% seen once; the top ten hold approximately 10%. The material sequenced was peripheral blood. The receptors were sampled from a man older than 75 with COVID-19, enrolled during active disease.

The CDR3 here is CASSLSPRVGAKNIQYF. Here the CDR3 DNA reads TGTGCCAGCAGTTTATCGCCGAGGGTAGGAGCCAAAAACATTCAGTACTTC. V usage is TRBV27 and J usage is TRBJ2-4, with D maybe TRBD2 (5 bases). The CDR3 contains 17 residues. The germline gives CDR1 MNHEY, CDR2 SMNVEV (reference sequence). V was cut by 0 bases and J by 0 bases, with 12 bases left in between.

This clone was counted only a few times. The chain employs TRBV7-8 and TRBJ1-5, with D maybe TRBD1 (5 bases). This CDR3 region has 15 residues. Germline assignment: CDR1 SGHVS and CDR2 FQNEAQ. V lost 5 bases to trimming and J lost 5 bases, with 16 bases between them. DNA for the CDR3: TGTGCCAGCAGCCCGGCGGGCAGGGAGGATCAGCCCCAGCATTTT. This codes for CASSPAGREDQPQHF.